This T cell receptor (beta chain) was sequenced during a study of cytomegalovirus exposure and HLA in healthy donors (dated 2017 in TCRdb). For the study in its entirety: An earlier analysis of some 500 of the donors reported more than 250 Gb of sequence data and around 120 million unique TCR beta sequences from 150 million to 200 million T cells. About 320 gigabases of sequencing data and tens of millions of unique TCR sequences were included in an early release covering roughly 600 HLA-typed donors. The genetic ancestry cluster associated with self-reported Caucasian donors included about 81% of the approximately 430 genotyped donors. The study aimed to test whether signatures of past pathogen exposure could be identified by cataloging public T cell receptors. The study used immunosequencing to profile the T cell repertoires of 666 subjects and linked those repertoires to cytomegalovirus serostatus. Along with the roughly 670-subject first cohort, a separate validation cohort of more than 90 different subjects was used. The study combined high-throughput TCR immunosequencing, statistical association of individual TCRs with disease status, and machine learning to predict cytomegalovirus infection status. In a later analysis, previously published TCR beta repertoires from hundreds of donors were re-analyzed and high-resolution HLA genotyping was added so that TCR occurrence patterns could be studied. The later analysis used no new phenotypic data to find candidate immune exposures, relying instead on TCR beta sequences and their occurrence across donors. An earlier analysis of 587 of the donors used high-throughput TCR beta sequencing to judge whether each TCR beta V gene segment behaved as functional or pseudogenic. Donor age, sex, ethnicity and CMV serostatus were compiled alongside the repertoire data. In a later genetic analysis, genome-wide SNP genotypes for about 55% of the roughly 700 donors were used, and that subset was treated as a discovery cohort. Every discovery cohort repertoire had been produced on one sequencing platform. HLA typing covered class I and class II loci at four-digit resolution. The number of typed donors differed by locus: roughly 629-640 for A, B, C, DRB1 and DQB1; approximately 520 for DQA1; approximately 600 for DPA1; and around 490 for DPB1. Roughly 5 DR-DQ haplotypes were handled as single units for association and clustering, since linkage in the cohort was strong. On average, roughly 250,000 unique TCR beta nucleotide sequences were sequenced per donor among 350 to 400 genotyped donors of the cohort, with roughly 18% of those sequences being non-productive.

The cohort was made up of 500 to 850 healthy bone marrow donors. Cohort members were all nominally healthy when sampled, although unrecorded immune exposures were likely present. The donor was CMV seropositive and belonged to the group of over 250 seropositive cohort members. A peripheral blood sample was provided by each donor, and peripheral blood mononuclear cells were used for TCR beta sequencing. Genomic DNA extraction from the blood cell samples was performed with the Qiagen DNeasy Blood Extraction Kit. Broader findings and caveats from the paper: Most TCR sequences were observed very rarely across donors, whereas some public TCRs were present in many individuals. In a later analysis, most CMV-associated TCR beta chains were found to appear HLA-restricted, with HLA associations seemingly driven largely by CMV exposure. A later analysis associated about 18,000 TCR beta sequences with specific HLA alleles at a false discovery rate of 0.05. In a later analysis, TCR association rates were found to vary across HLA loci, with the most associated TCRs seen for DRB1 alleles and the fewest for HLA-C alleles. A later genetic analysis reported fewer N-insertions in productive TCRs among donors in an Asian-associated ancestry cluster than the roughly 620-donor mean. Several of the top co-occurrence clusters appeared to be linked to parvovirus B19, influenza, CMV and Epstein-Barr virus, according to a later analysis. Because some donors lacked HLA typing at each locus, the association tests relied only on the typed subset. For the cohort, immune exposure information was limited to CMV serostatus. The study gave a list of 150 to 200 TCR beta chains associated with cytomegalovirus. Sequencing depth was assumed to be roughly uniform across donors in the presence/absence analyses, though that assumption may not hold. Compared with equally common non-associated chains, HLA-associated TCR beta chains in a later analysis were more clonally expanded and had lower generation probabilities. Correlated functional status among segregating V segments might reflect linkage disequilibrium, but an unknown experimental factor could not be ruled out. The sequencing pipeline was judged likely to have produced a cluster of highly shared sequence variants as a technical artifact. In vitro tests confirmed that a few of the cytomegalovirus-associated TCR beta chains recognize cytomegalovirus antigens. A later genetic analysis associated a missense DCLRE1C variant with V-gene and J-gene trimming of TCR beta chains, and an independent cohort replicated the association. Broadly in line with IMGT annotations, most TCR beta V segments showed up in productive rearrangements about 87% or about 30% of the time in an earlier analysis of about 500 of the donors. The classifier was reported to diagnose cytomegalovirus status with high specificity and sensitivity in both the original and validation cohorts. The cohort was sequenced for TCR beta chains only, and without alpha or paired-chain data the features that could be detected were limited. Assigning TCR associations to individual alleles was difficult when HLA alleles, especially DR and DQ, strongly co-occurred. The earlier analysis of 587 of the donors excluded 15 to 20 rarely observed V segments, including chromosome 9 orphons, because counts were too low. It was suggested by the authors that the approach could potentially be generalized to other disease states and immunological phenotypes. A further reported finding was that TCR beta sequences accurately predicted the HLA-A and HLA-B alleles for most subjects in the first cohort.

In regard to this clone: Its antigen is still unknown. No base quality values were provided; no much bigger clone lies one nucleotide off.

The receptor library was made with the immunoSEQ multiplex PCR assay. For the multiplex PCR, a mixture combining 60 forward primers for TCR Vbeta segments and 13 reverse primers for TCR Jbeta segments was used. The CDR3 region of rearranged TCR beta genes was amplified from genomic DNA by a multiplex PCR assay. The amplified TCR beta libraries were sequenced on the Illumina HiSeq System as 87-base-pair reads. The source study handled its data this way. In a later analysis, tens of millions of unique TCR beta chains were counted across the approximately 670 repertoires, and around 10 million of these chains were shared by at least two donors. A nearest-neighbor algorithm error-corrected the raw reads and collapsed the reads into unique sequences, merging closely related sequences to remove PCR and sequencing errors. CDR3 sequences were aligned to IMGT reference sequences to assign V, D and J gene segments. For a sequence to be retained, at least a six-nucleotide match to both a V gene segment and a J gene segment was required. Rearrangements were classified as productive when the CDR3 lacked stop codons and remained in frame with V and J, and all other rearrangements were classified as non-productive. CDR3 was defined according to IMGT convention as the region running from the second conserved V-encoded cysteine to the conserved J-encoded phenylalanine. The earlier analysis of 587 of the donors excluded sequences that lacked an unambiguous match to a single V gene segment. An earlier analysis of fewer than 650 of the donors classified V segments as functional when productive rearrangements were above 56.7% and as segregating when the standard deviation between donors was above 5%. A statistical classification framework was built to diagnose cytomegalovirus status from the catalog of TCR beta chain sequences. V and J gene assignment, in a later analysis, came from comparing TCR nucleotide sequences with IMGT/GENE-DB human TR gene sequences. In a later analysis, CDR3 sequences and most-parsimonious VDJ recombination scenarios were assigned using the TCRdist pipeline. A later analysis defined each TCR beta chain by its CDR3 amino acid sequence plus V-gene family, and excluded reads lacking a unique V-gene family. A later analysis removed roughly 590 highly shared, low-generation-probability nucleotide sequences to deal with suspected cross-contamination and a sequencing artifact. In a later analysis, a clonal expansion index was calculated for each public chain from normalized within-repertoire ranks of inferred template counts. A later analysis computed generation probabilities with a VDJ recombination model fitted to out-of-frame rearrangements, and checked the results against IGoR. In a later analysis, TCR-TCR, TCR-HLA and TCR-CMV co-occurrence was scored with hypergeometric tests, and a repertoire-size bias correction was applied to TCR pairs. False discovery rates were estimated in a later analysis by permuting HLA or CMV assignments 20 times. In a later analysis, co-occurring TCRs were grouped with DBSCAN, and TCRdist sequence similarity was added when clustering was performed within HLA-allele-positive subsets. Co-occurrence clustering excluded repertoires with fewer than 30,000 or more than 120,000 public chains, plus five with anomalous nucleotide sharing. Here the immuneACCESS table is served through TCRdb, limited to in-frame sequences with V and J called. Missing clones are a known gap in these copies; in checked studies unresolved V genes cover under half, and the rest lacks a known reason. The DNA gave D and trimming, while V, J and clone size come from that table. The sample table shows some 110,000 clones, and around 80% are seen once. The top ten constitute around 4.4% of the sample.

This receptor was taken from a man aged 25-45 years in good health and CMV-seropositive. The material sequenced was PBMCs.

The CDR3 corresponds to CASSEVGTPLGGEQYF. In nucleotide form, the sequence is TGTGCCAGCAGTGAAGTAGGGACACCTCTTGGCGGGGAGCAGTACTTC. The V gene is TRBV6-1 and the J gene is TRBJ2-7; a tentative D call is TRBD1 (6 bases match). The V and J ends are trimmed by 1 base and 7 bases, leaving 20 bases between them. The germline V gene encodes CDR1 MNHNS and CDR2 SASEGT. Taken from cysteine to phenylalanine, the CDR3 has 16 residues. Only the CDR3 portion is preserved as DNA: 48 bases, with reading frame beginning at the first base.